Each of the 18 T cell receptor beta chains below was sequenced from the same sample in a study of blood T cells in healthy people across ages (dated by TCRdb to between 2014 and 2017). The library was built by means of 5' RACE. Sequencing was carried out with an Illumina HiSeq 2500. A second PCR of about 7 to 12 cycles was run with a J-beta primer mix and a sample-barcoded 5' primer. TCRdb itself trimmed the public reads at Q25 with fastp, ran MiXCR and retained productive beta chains. Records with the same CDR3 protein are collapsed into one entry carrying the most frequent genes and DNA. The sample contains some 920,000 distinct CDR3 sequences, roughly 50% of them found a single time. The ten largest clones represent around a fifth of the sample. Source material: blood. The source is a woman aged 55-69 years in good health.

As DNA, the CDR3 is TGCAGTGCTAGATTGTGGGAGAACGAGCGGGGGCAGTTCTTC. Its protein product is CSARLWENERGQFF. V usage is TRBV20-1 and J usage is TRBJ2-1; 7 positions match TRBD2. This CDR3 region has 14 residues. Germline trimming cut 2 bases from V and 12 bases from J; bases unmatched to any gene: 13. Germline CDR1 is DFQATT and CDR2 is SNEGSKA (reference sequence).

This sequence joins TRBV5-6 and TRBJ2-4; D possibly corresponds to TRBD2 (6 bases). Judging by the DNA end, TRBJ2-7 fits better; the J call may be wrong. The CDR3 is made up of 14 amino acids. Germline loops: CDR1 SGHDT, CDR2 YYEEEE. The CDR3 DNA reads TGTGCCAGCAGCCCGGGACTTCGCCCCTACGAGCAGTACTTC. This codes for CASSPGLRPYEQYF.

V and J are TRBV7-2 and TRBJ2-1, with 9 positions matching TRBD2. CDR3 length: 13 residues. The germline CDR1 and CDR2 sequences are SGHTA and FQGNSA. J lost 8 bases, V lost 5 bases, and 4 bases had no gene match. CDR3 in amino acids: CASSRGLAYEQFF. CDR3 nucleotides: TGTGCCAGCAGCCGGGGACTAGCTTATGAGCAGTTCTTC.

The chain joins TRBV18 to TRBJ2-5, with D possibly matching TRBD2 (6 bases). The V gene's germline CDR1 is KGHSH and CDR2 LQKENI. CDR3 length: 17 amino acids. V gave up 2 bases and J gave up 2 bases, with 18 bases separating them. The CDR3 DNA sequence: TGTGCCAGCTCACCAAATCGGGGGAACCCAATACAAGAGACCCAGTACTTC. This codes for CASSPNRGNPIQETQYF.

As concerns this clonotype: Here the CDR3 omits its conserved ending phenylalanine or tryptophan, so a read error is the likely source. The V gene is TRBV20-1, the J gene TRBJ2-7, with 13 nucleotides matching TRBD2. Germline V gene data show CDR1 as DFQATT and CDR2 as SNEGSKA (reference sequence). The CDR3 spans 15 residues. V shed 5 bases, J shed 0 bases, and the junction held 4 bases outside the gene matches. The CDR3 DNA follows: TGCAGTGCTCCCGGGACTAGCGGGGACTCCTACGAGCAGTACTTG. It translates to CSAPGTSGDSYEQYL.

For the CDR3, the DNA is TGCAGTGCACCACCGGGACGTAATAATTCACCCCTCCACTTT. It translates to CSAPPGRNNSPLHF. V and J are TRBV20-1 and TRBJ1-6, with D perhaps matching TRBD1 (5 bases). The germline V gene has CDR1 DFQATT and CDR2 SNEGSKA (reference sequence). This CDR3 has 14 amino acids. Trimming cost V 6 bases and J 5 bases, with 14 bases left between them.

The CDR3 sequence: CASEGGYF. In DNA form, the CDR3 reads TGTGCCAGCGAAGGAGGGTACTTC. This rearrangement joins TRBV28 to TRBJ2-5, with a tentative D call TRBD2 (5 bases). Trimming cost V 8 bases and J 13 bases, with 8 bases left between them. Germline V gene sequence: CDR1 MDHEN, CDR2 SYDVKM. The CDR3 contains 8 residues.

This clonotype was seen more than once but under ten times. This sequence joins TRBV29-1 and TRBJ2-1, with TRBD1 as a possible D gene (6 bases). CDR3 size: 13 residues. The V end was cut by 6 bases, the J end by 6 bases, with 15 bases between. Germline CDR1 SQVTM, CDR2 ANQGSEA. In DNA, the CDR3 is TGCAGCGTCCCAAACAGGGTGGGCAATGAGCAGTTCTTC. Amino acids: CSVPNRVGNEQFF.

The genes are TRBV12-3 or TRBV12-4 and TRBJ2-1; D gene ambiguous. The CDR3 contains 13 residues. The ends were cut back, 5 bases at V and 5 bases at J, with 10 bases in the middle. CDR3 coding DNA: TGTGCCAGCAGTCCGCGCCCAAACAATGAGCAGTTCTTC. Translating it yields CASSPRPNNEQFF.

The V gene is TRBV12-3 or TRBV12-4, the J gene TRBJ2-1; D may be TRBD1 or TRBD2 (7 bases each). The CDR3 is made up of 14 amino acids. The ends were cut back, 5 bases at V and 6 bases at J, with 14 bases in the middle. CDR3 in amino acids: CASSAGGEVNEQFF. In nucleotides, the CDR3 is TGTGCCAGCAGTGCAGGGGGGGAGGTCAATGAGCAGTTCTTC.

This clonotype was observed a handful of times. The V call is TRBV27, the J call TRBJ2-5; 7 bases match TRBD1. The junction had 4 bases not matched to a gene; V was cut back by 6 bases and J by 0 bases. Germline values: CDR1 MNHEY, CDR2 SMNVEV (reference sequence). CDR3 length equals 14 residues. The CDR3 is CASSRDRDQETQYF. DNA of the CDR3: TGTGCCAGCAGCCGGGACAGAGACCAAGAGACCCAGTACTTC.

The rearrangement uses TRBV27 and TRBJ2-5; unclear D gene. The last part of the DNA fits TRBJ2-7 better; the J call may be wrong. In germline, CDR1 is MNHEY, CDR2 SMNVEV (reference sequence). The CDR3 has 20 residues. The CDR3 nucleotides read TGTGCCAGCACCTCTGGTGGGTTAGGAGAGGCCCAGCGAACATCCTACGAGCAGTACTTC. It yields the protein CASTSGGLGEAQRTSYEQYF.

The chain links TRBV20-1 to TRBJ1-4, with D possibly matching TRBD1 (6 bases). V lost 7 bases and J 3 bases, leaving 15 bases between the germline ends. In germline, CDR1 is DFQATT, CDR2 SNEGSKA (reference sequence). The CDR3 runs to 14 residues. The CDR3 sequence is CSVPQGLANEKLFF. Here the CDR3 DNA reads TGCAGTGTACCCCAGGGGTTGGCTAATGAAAAACTGTTTTTT.

The CDR3 here is CASSLTGFYNEQFF. CDR3 nucleotides: TGTGCCAGCAGTTTGACAGGGTTCTACAATGAGCAGTTCTTC. The chain uses TRBV12-3 or TRBV12-4 and TRBJ2-1; 7 bases map to TRBD1. This CDR3 contains 14 residues. Trimming took 3 bases from V and 3 from J; bases not matched to a gene: 2.

The V gene is TRBV5-1, the J gene TRBJ2-1; D unresolved. V gave up 1 base and J gave up 12 bases, with 20 bases separating them. This CDR3 is 15 amino acids long. CDR1 SGHRS and CDR2 YFSETQ come from the germline V gene. Here the CDR3 reads CASSLTTEDGAMQFF. CDR3 coding DNA: TGCGCCAGCAGCTTGACGACCGAGGACGGCGCGATGCAGTTCTTC. Drawing the rest from reference TRBV5-1 and TRBJ2-1, the complete variable domain is KAGVTQTPRYLIKTRGQQVTLSCSPISGHRSVSWYQQTPGQGLQFLFEYFSETQRNKGNFPGRFSGRQFSNSRSEMNVSTLELGDSALYLCASSLTTEDGAMQFFGPGTRLTVL.

This clonotype was detected a few times. The chain uses TRBV10-2 and TRBJ1-6, with 12 bases aligning to TRBD1. Per the germline V gene, CDR1 is WSHSY and CDR2 is SAAADI. Trimming cost V 4 bases and J 4 bases; bases outside gene matches: 5. CDR3 length: 17 residues. Here the CDR3 reads CASSGGQGASYNSPLHF. CDR3 sequence (DNA): TGCGCCAGCAGTGGGGGACAGGGGGCCAGTTATAATTCACCCCTCCACTTT.

The J gene is TRBJ2-7, the V gene TRBV6-2 or TRBV6-3, with 10 bases that match TRBD2. CDR1 is MNHEY, CDR2 SVGEGT, per germline. With 8 bases clipped from V and 3 bases from J, the junction kept 7 bases outside the gene matches. The CDR3 sequence is 14 residues long. In DNA form, the CDR3 reads TGTGCCAGCCATTCAGCGGGAGGGCGCTACGAGCAGTACTTC. Its protein is CASHSAGGRYEQYF.

The gene calls are TRBV15 and TRBJ2-7; 9 nucleotides line up with TRBD2. This CDR3 comprises 16 residues. The trim removed 0 bases at V and 6 bases at J, leaving 9 bases unmatched. Germline CDR1 and CDR2: LNHNV and YYDKDF (reference sequence). CDR3 sequence: CATSRDTISGSTEQYF. CDR3 coding DNA: TGTGCCACCAGCAGAGATACGATTAGCGGGAGCACCGAGCAGTACTTC.